This T cell receptor (beta chain) was recovered during a study of blood T cells in healthy people across ages. Turning to this clonotype: The target antigen is unknown.

General study points: Higher naive T cell percentage went strongly together with higher TCR beta diversity. A roughly linear fall in TCR beta diversity per million T cells was seen with increasing age.

Trimming removed 1 base at V and 0 bases at J, with 10 bases between. CDR3 size: 16 residues. Germline values: CDR1 SEHNR, CDR2 FQNEAQ (reference sequence). The second PCR ran roughly 6 to 11 cycles with a sample-barcoded 5' primer and J-beta primers. TCRdb analysed the 5' RACE reads with MiXCR anew, one entry per CDR3 protein. The table lists about 570,000 distinct CDR3 sequences, roughly 28% of them singletons. J is TRBJ2-1 and V is TRBV7-9; D unresolved. Input material: blood. The sequence came from a woman in her 70s in good health. The CDR3 protein is CASSLELQSSYNEQFF. As DNA, the CDR3 is TGTGCCAGCAGCTTAGAACTACAGAGCTCCTACAATGAGCAGTTCTTC.